This T cell receptor beta chain was sequenced for a study of blood T cell repertoires in COVID-19. With V trimmed by 2 bases and J by 0 bases, 7 bases remained unmatched. The CDR3 sequence is 17 residues long. Germline V CDR1 and CDR2: LGHDT, YNNKEL (reference sequence). Repertoires were generated with immunoSEQ multiplex PCR, while TCRdb's copy carries only in-frame clones and drops some. Here the sample spans 250,000 or so clones, 87% being singletons. The source is a man aged 18 to 35 with active or convalescent COVID-19. Sequencing was performed on peripheral blood. The gene calls are TRBV3-1 (or the pseudogene TRBV3-2) and TRBJ2-1, with 7 bases aligning to TRBD1. The CDR3 coding sequence is TGTGCCAGCAGCCAATTAGGGGGCATGAGCTCCTACAATGAGCAGTTCTTC. Its protein is CASSQLGGMSSYNEQFF.